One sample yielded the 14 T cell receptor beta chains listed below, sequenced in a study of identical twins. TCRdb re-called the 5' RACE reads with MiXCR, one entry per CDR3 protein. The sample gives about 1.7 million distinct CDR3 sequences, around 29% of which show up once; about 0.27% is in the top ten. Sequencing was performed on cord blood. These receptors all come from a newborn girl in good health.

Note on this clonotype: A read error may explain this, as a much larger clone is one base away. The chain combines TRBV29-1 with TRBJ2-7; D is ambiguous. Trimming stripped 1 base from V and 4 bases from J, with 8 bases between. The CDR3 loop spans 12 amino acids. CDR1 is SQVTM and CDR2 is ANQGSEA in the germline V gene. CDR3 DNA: TGCAGCGTTGAAGGAGGCCTGTACGAGCAGTACTTC. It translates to CSVEGGLYEQYF.

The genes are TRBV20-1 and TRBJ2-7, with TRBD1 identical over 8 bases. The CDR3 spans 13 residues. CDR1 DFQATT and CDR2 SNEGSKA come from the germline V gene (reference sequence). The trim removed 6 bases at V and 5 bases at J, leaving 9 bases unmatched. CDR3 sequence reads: CSANPRTGNEQYF. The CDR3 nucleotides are TGCAGTGCCAACCCTCGGACAGGGAACGAGCAGTACTTC.

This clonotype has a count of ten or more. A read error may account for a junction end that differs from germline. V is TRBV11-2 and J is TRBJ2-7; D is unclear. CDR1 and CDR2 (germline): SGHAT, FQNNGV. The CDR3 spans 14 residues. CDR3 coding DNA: TGCGCCAGCAGCTTGGTGGACCGCTCCTACGAGCAGTACTTC. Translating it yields CASSLVDRSYEQYF.

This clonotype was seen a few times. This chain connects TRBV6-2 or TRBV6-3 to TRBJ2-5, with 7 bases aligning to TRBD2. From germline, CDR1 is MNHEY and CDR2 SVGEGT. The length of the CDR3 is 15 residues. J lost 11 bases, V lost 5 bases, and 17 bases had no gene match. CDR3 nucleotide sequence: TGTGCCAGCAGTCCCGAACCGGGACGGCGGGGAGGGCAGTACTTC. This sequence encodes CASSPEPGRRGGQYF.

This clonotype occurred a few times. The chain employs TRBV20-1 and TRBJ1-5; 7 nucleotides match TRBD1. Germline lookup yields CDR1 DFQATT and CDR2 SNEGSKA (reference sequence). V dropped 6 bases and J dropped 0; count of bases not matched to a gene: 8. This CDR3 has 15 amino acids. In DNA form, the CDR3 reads TGCAGTGCCCCAGGGGGGGGTCATAGCAATCAGCCCCAGCATTTT. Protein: CSAPGGGHSNQPQHF.

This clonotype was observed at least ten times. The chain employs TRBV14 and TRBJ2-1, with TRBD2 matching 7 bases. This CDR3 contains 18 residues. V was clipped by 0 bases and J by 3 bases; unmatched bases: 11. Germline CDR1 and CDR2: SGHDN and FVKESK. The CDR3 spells CASSQDLGLADFYNEQFF. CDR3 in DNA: TGTGCCAGCAGCCAAGATCTTGGGCTAGCGGACTTCTACAATGAGCAGTTCTTC.

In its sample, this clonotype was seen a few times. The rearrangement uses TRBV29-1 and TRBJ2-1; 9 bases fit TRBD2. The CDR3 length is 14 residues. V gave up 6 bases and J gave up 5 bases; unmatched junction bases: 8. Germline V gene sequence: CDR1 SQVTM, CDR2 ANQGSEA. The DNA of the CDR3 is TGCAGCGTGGTGAGAGCGGGAGGTAACAATGAGCAGTTCTTC. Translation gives CSVVRAGGNNEQFF.

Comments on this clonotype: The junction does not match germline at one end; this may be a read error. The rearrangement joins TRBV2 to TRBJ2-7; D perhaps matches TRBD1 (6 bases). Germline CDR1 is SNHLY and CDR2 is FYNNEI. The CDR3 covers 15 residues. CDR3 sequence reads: CASREETGLTYEQYF. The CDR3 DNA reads TGTGCCAGCAGAGAAGAGACAGGTCTTACCTACGAGCAGTACTTC.

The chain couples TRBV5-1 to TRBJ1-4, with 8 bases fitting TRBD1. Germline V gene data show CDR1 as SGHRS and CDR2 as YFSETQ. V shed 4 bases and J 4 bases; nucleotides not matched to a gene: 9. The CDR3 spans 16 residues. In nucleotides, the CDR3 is TGCGCCAGCAGCCGCGGGACAGGACCAAGTAATGAAAAACTGTTTTTT. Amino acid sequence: CASSRGTGPSNEKLFF.

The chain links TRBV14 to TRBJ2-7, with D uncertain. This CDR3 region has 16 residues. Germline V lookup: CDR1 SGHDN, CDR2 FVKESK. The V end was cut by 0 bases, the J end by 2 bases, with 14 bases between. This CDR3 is CASSQDRVRPTYEQYF. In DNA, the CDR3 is TGTGCCAGCAGCCAAGATCGTGTTAGACCCACCTACGAGCAGTACTTC.

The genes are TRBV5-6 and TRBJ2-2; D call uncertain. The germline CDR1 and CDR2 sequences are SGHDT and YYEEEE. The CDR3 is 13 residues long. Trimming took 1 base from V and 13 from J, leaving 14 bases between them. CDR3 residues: CASSLLYTATLFF. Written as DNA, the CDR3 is TGTGCCAGCAGCTTGTTGTACACCGCGACGCTGTTTTTT.

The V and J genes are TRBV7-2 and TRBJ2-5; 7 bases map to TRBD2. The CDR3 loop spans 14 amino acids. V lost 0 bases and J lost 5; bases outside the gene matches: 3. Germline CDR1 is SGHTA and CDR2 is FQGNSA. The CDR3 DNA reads TGTGCCAGCAGCTTAGCCCTACTAGCGGAGACCCAGTACTTC. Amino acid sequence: CASSLALLAETQYF.

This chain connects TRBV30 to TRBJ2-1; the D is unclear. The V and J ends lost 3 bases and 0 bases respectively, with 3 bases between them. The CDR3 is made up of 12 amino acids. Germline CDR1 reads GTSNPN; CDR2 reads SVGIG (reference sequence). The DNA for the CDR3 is TGTGCCTGGAGACACTCCTACAATGAGCAGTTCTTC. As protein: CAWRHSYNEQFF.

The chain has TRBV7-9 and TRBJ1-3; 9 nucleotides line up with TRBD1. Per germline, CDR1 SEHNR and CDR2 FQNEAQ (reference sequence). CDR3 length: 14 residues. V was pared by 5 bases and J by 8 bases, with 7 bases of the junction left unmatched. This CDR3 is CASSARDRVDTIYF. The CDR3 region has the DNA TGTGCCAGCAGCGCCCGGGACAGGGTGGACACCATATATTTT.